This TCR beta chain is drawn from a study of cytomegalovirus exposure and HLA in healthy donors. At the level of the study: Later, an analysis reported that the 130 or so validation repertoires had used the same platform as the approximately 670 first-cohort repertoires.

Whole-study findings and limits: The investigators catalogued 180 or so TCR beta chains as cytomegalovirus-associated. A subsequent analysis found that TCR clusters from the first cohort also tended to co-occur in the approximately 130 validation repertoires, with approximately 94% of cluster scores above 0.

The donors formed part of the approximately 110-subject validation cohort, distinct from the roughly 660-subject first cohort. The CDR3 has 15 residues. V lost 0 bases to trimming and J lost 6 bases, with 15 bases between them. In germline, CDR1 is MNHEY, CDR2 SVGAGI. TCRdb's copy holds only in-frame clones and misses some; the assay was immunoSEQ multiplex PCR. The data show 55,000 to 70,000 clones, 90% to 95% seen once. With regard to this clone: Antigen unknown.

The TCR sequence derives from a woman aged 25 to 45 in good health and CMV-seronegative. The chain couples TRBV6-5 to TRBJ2-7, with D possibly being TRBD2 (5 bases). The sequenced sample was PBMCs. The CDR3, as DNA: TGTGCCAGCAGTTACTCAACTAGTCTACCGTCCGAGCAGTACTTC. Translated: CASSYSTSLPSEQYF.